These 26 T cell receptor beta chains originate from one sample sequenced in a study of neurological immune-mediated disorders (dated by TCRdb to between 2018 and 2021). Libraries came from 5' RACE. TCRdb shows the sequencer as Illumina HiSeq 2500. TCRdb applied fastp at Q25 and MiXCR to the public reads, then kept only in-frame beta chains. CDR3 protein sequences are deduplicated, and each keeps its most common genes and DNA. Across this sample there are 55,000 to 70,000 distinct CDR3 sequences, with more than 3% seen only once. The ten largest clones capture 4% to 6.5% of the sample. The sample comprised PBMCs. These receptors were collected from a woman in her fifties or sixties with multiple sclerosis.

This clonotype was recorded many times. V and J are TRBV10-3 and TRBJ1-1; possibly TRBD1 for D (5 bases). Trimming left V 7 bases short and J 3 bases short, with 12 bases between. Germline CDR1 and CDR2: ENHRY and SYGVKD. The length of the CDR3 is 13 residues. As DNA, the CDR3 is TGTGCCATCACAGCCGGGACGGACACTGAAGCTTTCTTT. It is translated as CAITAGTDTEAFF.

This clonotype was observed many times. DNA of the CDR3: TGTGCCAGCAGTCCGCGGACTAGCGGGGGGCTCCGGGAGACCCAGTACTTC. This encodes CASSPRTSGGLRETQYF. This rearrangement joins TRBV28 to TRBJ2-5, with 14 bases fitting TRBD2. Germline CDR1 MDHEN, CDR2 SYDVKM. The CDR3 consists of 17 residues. The trim removed 5 bases at V and 5 bases at J, leaving 10 bases unmatched.

This clonotype was picked up many times. The chain links TRBV6-2 or TRBV6-3 to TRBJ2-7, with a possible D match to TRBD2 (5 bases). CDR1 is MNHEY and CDR2 is SVGEGT in the germline V gene. The ends were cut back, 2 bases at V and 5 bases at J, with 19 bases in the middle. The CDR3 is 16 amino acids. In nucleotides, the CDR3 is TGTGCCAGCAGTTACACCGGGTTGGTAGGCGGGCACGAGCAGTACGTC. Translated: CASSYTGLVGGHEQYV.

This clonotype was recorded a few times. J is TRBJ2-1 and V is TRBV20-1, with 11 bases aligning to TRBD2. The CDR3 contains 14 residues. From germline, CDR1 is DFQATT and CDR2 SNEGSKA (reference sequence). J was trimmed by 9 bases and V by 5 bases; bases with no gene match: 9. DNA of the CDR3: TGCAGTGCTTCTCTAGCGGGGGGTTTTCCTGAGCAGTTCTTC. It codes for CSASLAGGFPEQFF.

This clonotype was recorded at least ten times. The J gene is TRBJ2-7, the V gene TRBV4-3; 7 bases fit TRBD1. The germline V gene encodes CDR1 LGHNA and CDR2 YSLEER. This CDR3 spans 14 amino acids. V shed 0 bases and J 3 bases; nucleotides not matched to a gene: 2. As DNA, the CDR3 is TGCGCCAGCAGCCAAGATCACAGGGGCTACGAGCAGTACTTC. It is translated as CASSQDHRGYEQYF.

In this sample, this clonotype turned up many times. The rearrangement links TRBV20-1 to TRBJ2-7; D remains unclear. The germline V gene has CDR1 DFQATT and CDR2 SNEGSKA (reference sequence). There are 13 residues in the CDR3. V was clipped by 0 bases and J by 5 bases, with 11 bases between them. The CDR3 sequence: CSARDRLSNEQYV. The CDR3 coding sequence is TGCAGTGCTAGAGACAGGTTGTCAAACGAGCAGTACGTC.

This clonotype was seen repeatedly, ten times or more. This CDR3 is CSTRTGNQPQHF. Written as DNA, the CDR3 is TGCAGCACACGGACAGGGAATCAGCCCCAGCATTTT. The gene calls are TRBV29-1 and TRBJ1-5; 8 bases match TRBD1. This CDR3 has 12 residues. Germline trimming cut 8 bases from V and 4 bases from J; bases unmatched to any gene: 4. Germline CDR1 reads SQVTM; CDR2 reads ANQGSEA.

The sample holds many counts of this clonotype. This chain connects TRBV5-6 to TRBJ2-5; 10 bases are a match to TRBD1. This CDR3 spans 15 amino acids. Germline lookup yields CDR1 SGHDT and CDR2 YYEEEE. Unmatched junction bases numbered 8, after V lost 5 bases and J lost 4 bases. The CDR3 spells CASRALDRGGETQYF. CDR3 bases: TGTGCCAGCAGAGCCCTGGACAGGGGGGGAGAGACCCAGTACTTC.

This clonotype was picked up many times. The V gene is TRBV18, the J gene TRBJ2-7, with 11 positions matching TRBD1. Germline V gene sequence: CDR1 KGHSH, CDR2 LQKENI. J was trimmed by 6 bases and V by 5 bases; bases with no gene match: 9. The CDR3 runs 15 residues. The CDR3 coding sequence is TGTGCCAGCTCAAAGGGGGACAGGGGGAGACTCGAGCAGTACGTC. Translation gives CASSKGDRGRLEQYV.

This clonotype was observed at least ten times. The CDR3 sequence: CASSLKWRSSYNSPLHF. CDR3 DNA: TGTGCCAGCAGTTTGAAATGGCGGAGCTCCTATAATTCACCCCTCCACTTT. The rearrangement joins TRBV27 to TRBJ1-6; D is unresolved. Trimming shortened V by 3 bases and J by 0 bases, and 12 bases separated the two germline ends. Germline loops: CDR1 MNHEY, CDR2 SMNVEV (reference sequence). The CDR3 has 17 amino acids.

This clonotype was seen ten or more times. V usage is TRBV6-2 or TRBV6-3 and J usage is TRBJ2-1; D gene uncertain. In germline, CDR1 is MNHEY, CDR2 SVGEGT. This CDR3 region has 11 residues. V lost 6 bases to trimming and J lost 9 bases, with 9 bases between them. CDR3 in amino acids: CASSRGGEQFF. The CDR3 DNA sequence: TGTGCCAGCAGCCGCGGTGGTGAGCAGTTCTTC.

This clonotype was counted many times. The rearrangement uses TRBV5-5 and TRBJ2-4, with unresolved D. The germline V gene has CDR1 SGHKS and CDR2 YYEKEE (reference sequence). V was shortened by 7 bases and J by 0 bases, with 11 bases between the two germline ends. This CDR3 has 14 amino acids. This CDR3 is CASSLTLAKNIQYF. The DNA of the CDR3 is TGTGCCAGCTCACTTACTTTAGCCAAAAACATTCAGTACTTC.

V and J are TRBV4-3 and TRBJ2-1; unclear D gene. The germline V gene has CDR1 LGHNA and CDR2 YSLEER. The CDR3 extends over 13 amino acids. The V and J ends lost 5 bases and 9 bases respectively, with 14 bases between them. The CDR3 DNA reads as TGCGCCAGCAGCTTGTCAAGGGCGTCTGAGCAGTTCTTC. Amino acids: CASSLSRASEQFF.

This clonotype came up many times. The chain uses TRBV10-3 and TRBJ2-1, with a weak D call TRBD2 (6 bases). This CDR3 is built from 15 residues. Trimming stripped 10 bases from V and 6 bases from J, with 22 bases between. Germline lookup yields CDR1 ENHRY and CDR2 SYGVKD. CDR3 loop: CATSRSGRYGNEQFF. In DNA form, the CDR3 reads TGTGCCACCTCGCGTAGCGGTCGGTATGGCAATGAGCAGTTCTTC.

This clonotype was seen many times. The chain carries TRBV5-1 and TRBJ1-6; D is ambiguous. The CDR3 consists of 15 residues. The germline V gene has CDR1 SGHRS and CDR2 YFSETQ. V gave up 4 bases and J gave up 8 bases, with 16 bases separating them. In DNA, the CDR3 is TGCGCCAGCAGCCGGACTGGGCTGGGTGATTCACCCCTCCACTTT. It is translated as CASSRTGLGDSPLHF.

This clonotype was detected many times. The chain carries TRBV7-3 and TRBJ2-1; TRBD2 matches 13 bases. Germline V CDR1 and CDR2: SGHTA, FQGTGA. CDR3 length: 16 amino acids. V gave up 2 bases and J gave up 2 bases; unmatched junction bases: 0. CDR3 protein: CASSLGLAGAYNEQFF. The DNA of the CDR3 is TGTGCCAGCAGCTTAGGACTAGCGGGAGCCTACAATGAGCAGTTCTTC.

This clonotype showed up many times. The chain couples TRBV20-1 to TRBJ1-1, with no clear D. The CDR3 is 13 amino acids. The V gene lost 6 bases and the J gene lost 11 bases, with 22 bases spanning the gap. Germline CDR1 DFQATT, CDR2 SNEGSKA (reference sequence). The CDR3: CSAPSGPPTEAFF. The DNA of the CDR3 is TGCAGTGCCCCGTCCGGGCCCCCGACCGAGGCTTTCTTT.

In its sample, this clonotype was seen many times. The chain combines TRBV5-1 with TRBJ2-1; maybe TRBD1 (6 bases). The CDR3 has 16 residues. Germline CDR1 reads SGHRS; CDR2 reads YFSETQ. V lost 3 bases, J lost 9 bases, and 22 bases lay in between. The DNA of the CDR3 is TGCGCCAGCAGCTCGGAACCCGGGACAATATCGGGTGAGCAGTTCTTC. It codes for CASSSEPGTISGEQFF.

A word on this clonotype: A single base separates this from a much larger clone, so it may be a read error. J is TRBJ1-2 and V is TRBV4-3; tentatively, D is TRBD1 (6 bases). The germline gives CDR1 LGHNA, CDR2 YSLEER. V lost 4 bases and J lost 8, with 14 bases in between. This CDR3 is 13 amino acids long. The CDR3 reads CASSRLGGEGYTF. In DNA, the CDR3 is TGCGCCAGCAGCCGCCTAGGGGGGGAAGGCTACACCTTC.

This clonotype was found many times. V and J are TRBV10-3 and TRBJ1-2; D is perhaps TRBD1 (5 bases). V was pared by 8 bases and J by 5 bases, with 12 bases between. There are 12 residues in the CDR3. Germline lookup yields CDR1 ENHRY and CDR2 SYGVKD. The CDR3 DNA sequence: TGTGCCATCTCTGGGGACGGGTATGGCTACACCTTC. It translates to CAISGDGYGYTF.

This clonotype was recorded at least ten times. The chain is built from TRBV14 and TRBJ1-1, with 8 bases matching TRBD1. CDR3 size: 15 residues. In germline, CDR1 is SGHDN, CDR2 FVKESK. Losses at the gene ends were 4 bases for V and 0 bases for J; bases not matched to a gene: 4. This CDR3 is CASSLRTGMNTEAFF. The CDR3 DNA follows: TGTGCCAGCAGCCTCCGGACAGGGATGAACACTGAAGCTTTCTTT.

This clonotype was counted ten times or more. V gene TRBV20-1 combines with J gene TRBJ2-1, with D uncertain. This CDR3 is built from 13 residues. Germline V CDR1 and CDR2: DFQATT, SNEGSKA (reference sequence). Trimming stripped 7 bases from V and 5 bases from J, with 15 bases between. CDR3 DNA: TGCAGTGAGGGTGGAGTACAGAACAATGAGCAGTTCTTC. Protein sequence: CSEGGVQNNEQFF.

The rearrangement links TRBV5-1 to TRBJ1-1, with 8 bases identical to TRBD1. Germline V gene data show CDR1 as SGHRS and CDR2 as YFSETQ. The CDR3 loop spans 14 amino acids. V gave up 2 bases and J gave up 3 bases; unmatched junction bases: 3. CDR3 coding DNA: TGCGCCAGCAGCTTACAGGGGGATTACACTGAAGCTTTCTTT. It yields the protein CASSLQGDYTEAFF.

A word on this clonotype: A much larger clone differs from this one at a single base, so this may be a read error. The rearrangement joins TRBV28 to TRBJ2-7; D ambiguous. The CDR3 totals 12 residues. The germline gives CDR1 MDHEN, CDR2 SYDVKM. The CDR3 DNA sequence: TGTGACAGCAGTTTTGGCAGTTACGAGCAGTACGTC. Encoded protein: CDSSFGSYEQYV.

In its sample, this clonotype was seen many times. The chain is built from TRBV5-1 and TRBJ2-3; a possible D gene is TRBD2 (6 bases). The germline gives CDR1 SGHRS, CDR2 YFSETQ. V gave up 4 bases and J gave up 2 bases, with 11 bases separating them. This CDR3 spans 14 amino acids. The CDR3 is CASSPRDFTDTQYF. The CDR3 DNA sequence: TGCGCCAGCAGCCCCCGGGACTTCACAGATACGCAGTATTTT.

The chain carries TRBV3-1 and TRBJ2-1, with D uncertain. V was shortened by 3 bases and J by 12 bases, with 12 bases between the two germline ends. CDR1 and CDR2 from the germline V gene are LGHDT and YNNKEL (reference sequence). CDR3 length: 12 residues. The CDR3 sequence is CASSHYVDTQFF. The CDR3, as DNA: TGTGCCAGCAGCCATTATGTAGATACGCAGTTCTTC.